This T cell receptor beta chain stems from a study of beta chain features in type 1 diabetes. General study points: For cells with high TCR expression, cDNA sequencing could yield over-representation.

As regards this clone: Its matching antigen is unknown.

The sequenced template was cDNA made from the entire isolated RNA. Data came from immunoSEQ multiplex PCR; TCRdb stores just in-frame clones and leaves some out. Among a few hundred thousand clones listed, over 10% were seen once. A heparinised blood draw that averaged about 120 mL was obtained once from each donor. The specimen sequenced was naive CD4+ T cells from blood. The receptor was isolated from a man between 18 and 29 years old in good health.

The CDR3 DNA reads as TGTGCCAGCAGCTTAAGCGGGAGCTCCTACAATGAGCAGTTCTTC. Translation: CASSLSGSSYNEQFF. The rearrangement joins TRBV14 to TRBJ2-1, with TRBD2 identical over 8 bases. This CDR3 spans 15 amino acids. The germline V gene encodes CDR1 SGHDN and CDR2 FVKESK. Trimming at V came to 5 bases and at J to 0 bases, leaving 3 bases not matched to a gene.